Given below is one T cell receptor (beta chain) in context. Its cognate antigen is unknown. The CDR3 contains 13 residues. Trimming removed 0 bases at V and 6 bases at J, with 9 bases between. The germline V gene has CDR1 MNHNY and CDR2 SVGAGI (reference sequence). These data are taken from a study of radiotherapy plus CTLA-4 blockade in lung cancer. About the research overall: Among enrolled patients, approximately 18% responded and approximately 33% achieved disease control.

Method: immunoSEQ multiplex PCR; TCRdb's copy keeps in-frame clones and lacks some. This table holds 80,000 to 95,000 clones, around four fifths found once. Study findings and constraints: How blood T cell clones changed early, along with interferon-beta, reportedly forecast response best. TCR clones originating in tumors grew in number in blood after radiotherapy plus ipilimumab.

Treatment of patients with chemo-refractory metastatic non-small-cell lung cancer consisted of focal radiation plus CTLA-4 blockade with ipilimumab. The material sequenced was peripheral blood, taken from a patient treated with radiotherapy plus ipilimumab. The rearrangement uses TRBV6-6 and TRBJ2-7, with D uncertain. The clonotype originates from a human donor with non-small cell lung cancer who had stable disease on radiotherapy plus ipilimumab. DNA of the CDR3: TGTGCCAGCAGTTACTCAGGGTTCTCCGAGCAGTACTTC. Amino acids: CASSYSGFSEQYF.